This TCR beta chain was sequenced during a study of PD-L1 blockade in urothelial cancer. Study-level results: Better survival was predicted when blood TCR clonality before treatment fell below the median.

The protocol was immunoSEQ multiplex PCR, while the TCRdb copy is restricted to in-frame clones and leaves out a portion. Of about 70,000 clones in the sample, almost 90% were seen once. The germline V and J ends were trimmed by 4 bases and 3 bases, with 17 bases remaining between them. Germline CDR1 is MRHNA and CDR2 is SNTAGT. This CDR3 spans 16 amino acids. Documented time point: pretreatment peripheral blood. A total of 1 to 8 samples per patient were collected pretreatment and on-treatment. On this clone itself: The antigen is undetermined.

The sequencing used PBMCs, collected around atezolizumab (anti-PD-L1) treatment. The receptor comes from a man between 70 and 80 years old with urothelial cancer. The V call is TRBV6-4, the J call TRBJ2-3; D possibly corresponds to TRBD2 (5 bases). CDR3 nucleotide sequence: TGTGCCAGCAGTGGATCCAGCGGAGCGGCGACAGATACGCAGTATTTT. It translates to CASSGSSGAATDTQYF.